This T cell receptor (beta chain) is drawn from a study of CD8+ T cells in alopecia areata. Across the study: Female C3H/HeJ recipients aged roughly 6-11 weeks got skin from C3H/HeJ graft donors aged roughly 6-13 months that had spontaneous alopecia. Points from the study as a whole: TCR sharing was clearer in mice than between patients, perhaps partly owing to patient HLA diversity. Sequence data from scalp samples additionally include resident alphabeta T cells of normal skin. Especially in alopecia totalis/universalis, lesional scalp showed greater clonality than normal scalp did.

Germline CDR1 reads SNHLY; CDR2 reads FYNGKV (reference sequence). The ends lost 6 bases at V and 3 bases at J; junction bases unmatched: 0. The CDR3 sequence is 12 residues long. Sequencing used cDNA as its template, made by extracting RNA and reverse transcribing it. Method: immunoSEQ multiplex PCR; TCRdb's copy keeps in-frame clones and lacks some. Altogether about 2,000 clones were found in the sample, and no singletons occur. Of note for this clone: What it recognizes is unknown. A far larger clone lies a single base away; this is likely a read error. Each gene name is a mouse one. The read comes to an end 4 residues before the CDR3 does, leaving the germline J gene to fill in the end.

This chain links TRBV3 with TRBJ2-7, with TRBD1 identical over 9 bases. The sequence derives from a C3H/HeJ mouse with alopecia areata. For the strain, the MHC haplotype given is H2-k. The specimen sequenced was lesional skin. Here the CDR3 reads CASRTGGYEQYF. Incomplete CDR3 DNA: TGTGCCAGCAGGACAGGGGGCTAT.